This is a list of T cell receptor beta chains from one sample in a study of response to subunit inactivated influenza vaccine. Via MiXCR, TCRdb re-called the RT-PCR reads, giving one row per CDR3 protein. Among 450,000 to 700,000 distinct CDR3 sequences listed, roughly 15% were seen once. Sequencing used PBMCs from blood, obtained approximately 12 days after vaccination. These receptors were obtained from a man aged 45-65 years who received an inactivated influenza vaccine. The CDR3 runs from the conserved cysteine through the conserved F or W. A D gene is named only where the DNA matches it firmly. Rows may omit the clone size; those that give it use once, few, many or a size class.

D: TRBD1; V: TRBV6-2/TRBV6-3; J: TRBJ1-1; size: few; DNA: TGTGCCAGCAGCCCACGAAACAGGGGCAAAGACACTGAAGCTTTCTTT; CDR3: CASSPRNRGKDTEAFF
D: TRBD1; V: TRBV12-3/TRBV12-4; J: TRBJ2-7; size: few; DNA: TGTGCCAGCACACAGGGGAGCTCCTACGAGCAGTACTTC; CDR3: CASTQGSSYEQYF
D: TRBD1; V: TRBV6-1; J: TRBJ2-5; size: few; DNA: TGTGCCAGCAGACCTAGACAGGGGGCTAGAGAGACCCAGTACTTC; CDR3: CASRPRQGARETQYF
D: -; V: TRBV7-2; J: TRBJ2-4; size: -; DNA: TGTGCCAGCAGCTTACGTTCAACTCTAGCCAAAAACATTCAGTACTTC; CDR3: CASSLRSTLAKNIQYF
D: TRBD1; V: TRBV20-1; J: TRBJ1-5; size: -; DNA: TGCAGTGCTGGAGGACAGGGGATGGGACAGCCCCAGCATTTT; CDR3: CSAGGQGMGQPQHF
D: -; V: TRBV4-2; J: TRBJ2-3; size: many; DNA: TGTGCCAGCAGCCAAGATAGGCTAAGCGGCCCCCTTAGCACAGATACGCAGTATTTT; CDR3: CASSQDRLSGPLSTDTQYF
D: -; V: TRBV7-9; J: TRBJ1-1; size: -; DNA: TGTGCCAGCAGCTTAGCGCCAGGGACGACGAACACTGAAGCTTTCTTT; CDR3: CASSLAPGTTNTEAFF
D: TRBD1; V: TRBV18; J: TRBJ2-7; size: -; DNA: TGTGCCAGCTCACCACCAATGGGACAGGGCGGCGAGCAGTACTTC; CDR3: CASSPPMGQGGEQYF
D: -; V: TRBV6-1; J: TRBJ1-3; size: few; DNA: TGTGCCAGCACTCCAGGAGACTCTGGAAACACCATATATTTT; CDR3: CASTPGDSGNTIYF
D: TRBD1; V: TRBV7-2; J: TRBJ2-7; size: many; DNA: TGTGCCAGCAGCTTAAGGACAGGGGCTGACTACGAGCAGTACTTC; CDR3: CASSLRTGADYEQYF
D: -; V: TRBV7-2; J: TRBJ2-7; size: once; DNA: TGTGCCAGCCTCCAAGGACCGAGCTCCTACGAGCAGTACTTC; CDR3: CASLQGPSSYEQYF
D: -; V: TRBV11-2; J: TRBJ2-7; size: few; DNA: TGTGCCAGCAGCTTAGTAGGGGGAGGACAGGACCGCTCCTACGAGCAGTACTTC; CDR3: CASSLVGGGQDRSYEQYF
D: TRBD1; V: TRBV5-1; J: TRBJ1-6; size: many; DNA: TGCGCCAGCAGCCGGACAGGGGTTAGTGGTTCACCCCTCCACTTT; CDR3: CASSRTGVSGSPLHF